This T cell receptor beta chain is drawn from a study of a mutant IDH1 vaccine in newly diagnosed glioma. Specified time point: baseline, week 1 (first vaccination visit). Treatment reported: pre-vaccination baseline after standard-of-care therapy. V gave up 1 base and J gave up 4 bases, with 8 bases separating them. The germline CDR1 and CDR2 sequences are SGHDT and YYEEEE. CDR3 length equals 14 residues. Sequencing was performed with immunoSEQ multiplex PCR; in TCRdb, only in-frame clones are kept and a portion is missing. The data contain 45,000 to 60,000 clones, 60% to 85% of them singletons. The clonotype was recovered from a woman between 35 and 50 years old with glioma. This chain links TRBV5-6 with TRBJ1-4, with D tentatively TRBD1 (5 bases). Sample: PBMCs, taken from a glioma patient treated with radiotherapy, temozolomide or both. CDR3 protein: CASSLWDGNEKLFF. The CDR3 nucleotides are TGTGCCAGCAGCTTGTGGGACGGTAATGAAAAACTGTTTTTT. Combining the CDR3 with reference TRBV5-6 and TRBJ1-4 gives the whole variable domain DAGVTQSPTHLIKTRGQQVTLRCSPKSGHDTVSWYQQALGQGPQFIFQYYEEEERQRGNFPDRFSGHQFPNYSSELNVNALLLGDSALYLCASSLWDGNEKLFFGSGTQLSVL.